This entry describes one TCR beta chain. Its antigen is currently not known. One base away there is no much larger clone; base qualities are not given. Sequencing relied on an Illumina HiSeq 1500. The public reads were run again by TCRdb, first through fastp at Q25 and then through MiXCR, and only productive beta chains were kept. Duplicate CDR3 protein sequences are folded into a single record with the most common DNA and genes. This sample lists about 120,000 distinct CDR3 sequences; 10% were detected once. Around a third of the sample goes to the ten largest clones. This record belongs to a study of T cell repertoires in cytomegalovirus infection (dated 2019 in TCRdb). A note on the overall study: The HLA type of each donor mattered for the analysis, because public TCR beta signatures pointed to carriage of CMV infection along with the matching HLA type.

On the study overall, not on this receptor specifically: Cumulative frequency of public TCR beta family members discriminated carriers of CMV infection plus the relevant HLA type in this cohort and an independent roughly 350-donor cohort. In the ex vivo response, HLA-C-restricted CMV-specific TCR beta clonotypes were dominant, and in two of eight donors the single most frequent clonotype came from this HLA-C-restricted group.

V lost 1 base and J lost 5 bases; the stretch between them is 8 bases long. The CDR1 and CDR2 encoded by the germline V gene (reference sequence) are DFQATT and SNEGSKA. The CDR3 has 12 amino acids, counting the end cysteine and phenylalanine. The only DNA kept is the CDR3, 36 bases in frame from the first base. The chain employs TRBV20-1 and TRBJ2-5; the D assignment is uncertain and may be TRBD1 or TRBD2, with 5 bases supporting each. The sequence was collected from a human donor in good health (CMV status not recorded). Some clones in this sample may be carry-over from other donors' samples. The sample consisted of PBMCs, sequenced either directly or after in vitro stimulation (not recorded which). Here the CDR3 is given as CSARVREETQYF. The nucleotides read TGCAGTGCTAGAGTCAGGGAGGAGACCCAGTACTTC.